Detailed here is one T cell receptor beta chain. Germline values: CDR1 SGDLS, CDR2 YYNGEE. The CDR3 has 14 amino acids. Trimming removed 4 bases from V and 3 bases from J; junction bases left unmatched: 5. The sample originates from a study of shared clonotypes between healthy human individuals. Sequenced by immunoSEQ multiplex PCR; TCRdb stores in-frame clones only, minus some. Among millions of clones listed, approximately 90% were seen once. The rearrangement uses TRBV9 and TRBJ1-2; TRBD1 matches at 8 bases. Sequencing input: naive CD4+ T cells sorted from blood. Indicated subset: CD45RA+ positively selected. The TCR comes from a man aged 18 to 29 in good health. The CDR3, as DNA: TGTGCCAGCAGCCCGGACAGGGCACACTATGGCTACACCTTC. Residues: CASSPDRAHYGYTF.